Listed here are 18 T cell receptor beta chains from one sample, sequenced in a study of shared clonotypes between healthy human individuals. The naive CD8 subset, CD45RO-negative cells positively selected for CCR7, excluded terminally differentiated effector memory CD45RA+ cells. The method was immunoSEQ multiplex PCR; TCRdb's version includes in-frame clones alone and lacks a portion of them. The sample lists about 680,000 clones; about 91% were seen once. The specimen sequenced was naive CD8+ T cells sorted from blood. The source of these receptors is a man younger than 40 in good health.

V usage is TRBV5-6 and J usage is TRBJ1-5; D unclear. Looked up from germline, CDR1 is SGHDT and CDR2 is YYEEEE. The CDR3 length is 15 residues. V was clipped by 2 bases and J by 3 bases, with 12 bases between them. CDR3 loop: CASSLRGDNNQPQHF. The CDR3 coding sequence is TGTGCCAGCAGCTTACGAGGTGATAACAATCAGCCCCAGCATTTT.

The genes are TRBV5-1 and TRBJ2-1, with TRBD1 matching 7 bases. Germline CDR1 reads SGHRS; CDR2 reads YFSETQ. CDR3 length: 19 amino acids. V dropped 2 bases and J dropped 7; count of bases not matched to a gene: 21. CDR3 sequence: CASSLLAQTLTGFNNEQFF. The CDR3 DNA reads as TGCGCCAGCAGCTTACTTGCCCAAACCCTGACAGGGTTTAATAATGAGCAGTTCTTC.

The chain has TRBV4-2 and TRBJ1-2, with D unclear. Germline-derived CDR1 and CDR2 are LGHNA and YNFKEQ. V lost 0 bases and J lost 4, with 15 bases in between. The CDR3 covers 16 residues. The CDR3 protein is CASSQDLGNTLYGYTF. As DNA, the CDR3 is TGTGCCAGCAGCCAAGATCTCGGGAACACTCTCTATGGCTACACCTTC.

The rearrangement links TRBV2 to TRBJ2-7, with D possibly being TRBD2 (6 bases). With 8 bases removed from V and 0 bases from J, the gap between germline ends came to 14 bases. CDR1 is SNHLY and CDR2 is FYNNEI in the germline V gene. The CDR3 sequence is 14 residues long. CDR3 residues: CASGGGGGSYEQYF. The DNA of the CDR3 is TGTGCCAGCGGTGGGGGAGGAGGCTCCTACGAGCAGTACTTC.

Points on this clone: This CDR3 is missing its conserved last phenylalanine or tryptophan, likely due to a read error. No DNA is shown, since the ends of the CDR3 on it are uncertain; the CDR3 is the one TCRdb lists. The chain is built from TRBV7-9 and TRBJ2-7. The CDR3 extends over 10 residues, inclusive of both ends. From germline, CDR1 is SEHNR and CDR2 FQNEAQ (reference sequence). CDR3 region: CASSLKEELP.

V gene TRBV6-5 combines with J gene TRBJ2-7; 7 nucleotides line up with TRBD2. The CDR3 totals 14 residues. Germline CDR1 MNHEY, CDR2 SVGAGI. The junction had 4 bases not matched to a gene; V was cut back by 5 bases and J by 0 bases. This chain's CDR3 is CASSTLADSYEQYF. Written as DNA, the CDR3 is TGTGCCAGCAGTACTCTAGCGGACTCCTACGAGCAGTACTTC.

The V gene is TRBV27, the J gene TRBJ2-7; tentatively, D is TRBD2 (6 bases). CDR3 size: 13 residues. Deletions cut 6 bases from V and 3 bases from J, with 12 bases between. Germline CDR1 MNHEY, CDR2 SMNVEV (reference sequence). The CDR3 protein is CASRGEADYEQYF. The CDR3, as DNA: TGTGCCAGCAGGGGGGAGGCCGACTACGAGCAGTACTTC.

The J gene is TRBJ2-7, the V gene TRBV5-1; tentatively, D is TRBD1 (6 bases). The CDR3 spans 17 residues. The V and J ends lost 4 bases and 6 bases respectively, with 26 bases between them. From germline, CDR1 is SGHRS and CDR2 YFSETQ. CDR3 sequence reads: CASSPWGGQLGSVEQYF. The CDR3, as DNA: TGCGCCAGCAGCCCCTGGGGCGGACAGCTGGGTTCGGTCGAGCAGTACTTC. The full variable domain, with the rest looked up from reference TRBV5-1 and TRBJ2-7, is KAGVTQTPRYLIKTRGQQVTLSCSPISGHRSVSWYQQTPGQGLQFLFEYFSETQRNKGNFPGRFSGRQFSNSRSEMNVSTLELGDSALYLCASSPWGGQLGSVEQYFGPGTRLTVT.

This sequence joins TRBV7-9 and TRBJ2-2; D is uncertain. V was shortened by 2 bases and J by 1 base, with 5 bases between the two germline ends. Germline assignment: CDR1 SEHNR and CDR2 FQNEAQ (reference sequence). This CDR3 has 14 amino acids. For the CDR3, the DNA is TGTGCCAGCAGCTTATTACTGAACACCGGGGAGCTGTTTTTT. Encoded protein: CASSLLLNTGELFF.

The chain is built from TRBV7-6 and TRBJ2-3, with 12 bases fitting TRBD2. Unmatched junction bases numbered 8, after V lost 5 bases and J lost 5 bases. Germline CDR1 SGHVS, CDR2 FNYEAQ. This CDR3 has 16 residues. CDR3 nucleotides: TGTGCCAGCAGCCCATGGCTAGCGGGAGGGGTAGATACGCAGTATTTT. Translation: CASSPWLAGGVDTQYF.

The chain carries TRBV28 and TRBJ2-7; TRBD1 is a possible D gene (6 bases). The length of the CDR3 is 14 residues. Germline assignment: CDR1 MDHEN and CDR2 SYDVKM. V lost 8 bases and J lost 2, with 16 bases in between. The CDR3 nucleotides read TGTGCCAGCCATTCTCCACAGGGTCCCTACGAGCAGTACTTC. It yields the protein CASHSPQGPYEQYF.

V usage is TRBV11-2 and J usage is TRBJ2-7, with D uncertain. V lost 6 bases and J 2 bases, leaving 17 bases between the germline ends. CDR3 length equals 15 residues. The V gene's germline CDR1 is SGHAT and CDR2 FQNNGV. The CDR3 DNA sequence: TGTGCCAGCAGACCCAGCACCAGCGATCCCTACGAGCAGTACTTC. Protein: CASRPSTSDPYEQYF.

This clone has just a few counts. This chain uses TRBV29-1 with TRBJ2-2; no clear D. CDR1 and CDR2 (germline): SQVTM, ANQGSEA. V was pared by 0 bases and J by 3 bases, with 8 bases between. The CDR3 sequence is 14 residues long. This chain's CDR3 is CSVEEEGHTGELFF. The CDR3, as DNA: TGCAGCGTTGAAGAGGAAGGTCACACCGGGGAGCTGTTTTTT.

J is TRBJ2-7 and V is TRBV27; the D gene is possibly TRBD1 (6 bases). The CDR3 is 13 amino acids. V shed 8 bases and J shed 0 bases, with 11 bases lying between them. Germline CDR1 reads MNHEY; CDR2 reads SMNVEV (reference sequence). In DNA form, the CDR3 reads TGTGCCAGCGCTCTAGGGGGCTCCTACGAGCAGTACTTC. This sequence encodes CASALGGSYEQYF.

This clone appeared once. This rearrangement joins TRBV5-5 to TRBJ2-2, with D unclear. Germline CDR1 SGHKS, CDR2 YYEKEE (reference sequence). The CDR3 is made up of 14 amino acids. The CDR3 loop reads CAGSRNLGTGELFF. The CDR3, as DNA: TGTGCGGGGTCGCGTAATTTGGGCACCGGGGAGCTGTTTTTT.

This chain connects TRBV28 to TRBJ1-2; D gene uncertain. The CDR3 runs 12 residues. Germline CDR1 reads MDHEN; CDR2 reads SYDVKM. Trimming shortened V by 6 bases and J by 3 bases, and 8 bases separated the two germline ends. The CDR3 loop reads CASRGMDYGYTF. The DNA for the CDR3 is TGTGCCAGCAGAGGGATGGACTATGGCTACACCTTC.

V is TRBV13 and J is TRBJ2-1; D unclear. Germline lookup yields CDR1 PRHDT and CDR2 FYEKMQ (reference sequence). The V gene lost 1 base and the J gene lost 0 bases, with 7 bases spanning the gap. The CDR3 contains 15 residues. CDR3 region: CASSLEEGSYNEQFF. The CDR3 bases are TGTGCCAGCAGCTTAGAGGAAGGCTCCTACAATGAGCAGTTCTTC. The full variable domain, completed using reference TRBV13 and TRBJ2-1, is AAGVIQSPRHLIKEKRETATLKCYPIPRHDTVYWYQQGPGQDPQFLISFYEKMQSDKGSIPDRFSAQQFSDYHSELNMSSLELGDSALYFCASSLEEGSYNEQFFGPGTRLTVL.

This clone has a handful of counts. Other DNA sequences in this sample translate to the same CDR3. The CDR3 sequence is CASSLGGNTIYF. The CDR3 bases are TGTGCCAGCAGCTTAGGTGGAAACACCATATATTTT. The chain is built from TRBV7-9 and TRBJ1-3; no reliable D call. This CDR3 is 12 amino acids long. The germline V and J ends were trimmed by 1 base and 3 bases, with 1 base remaining between them. Germline V CDR1 and CDR2: SEHNR, FQNEAQ (reference sequence).